Listed here is a single T cell receptor (beta chain). CDR3 length: 14 amino acids. Germline V gene data show CDR1 as LGHNA and CDR2 as YSLEER. Trimming pared 3 bases from V and 2 bases from J, leaving 10 bases between. These data come from a study of OX40 agonist ivuxolimab in advanced cancers. Study summary: Intravenous ivuxolimab at 0.01 to 10 mg/kg was given to patients every 2 weeks.

Produced via immunoSEQ multiplex PCR; TCRdb's table is partial and in-frame only. The data show 81,000 or so clones, less than 95% seen once. V and J are TRBV4-3 and TRBJ1-2; no clear D. The sample here was CD4+ or CD8+ T cells sorted from blood, taken in a trial of the OX40 agonist ivuxolimab. The TCR was taken from an adult with an advanced solid tumor such as melanoma, head and neck, liver or kidney cancer. This CDR3 reads CASSQSTLNYGYTF. The CDR3 bases are TGCGCCAGCAGCCAGAGTACCTTGAACTATGGCTACACCTTC.